This TCR beta chain derives from a study of blood T cell repertoires in COVID-19. Study-wide context: Acute-phase and convalescent COVID-19 samples originated in the United States, Italy and Spain.

This CDR3 region has 15 residues. The germline V gene has CDR1 ENHRY and CDR2 SYGVKD. The ends were cut back, 10 bases at V and 0 bases at J, with 16 bases in the middle. Per the original methods: Estimated nucleated cell counts came from reference gene primer amplification. Only in-frame clones appear in the TCRdb table, and some are missing; sequencing was by immunoSEQ multiplex PCR. V, J and clone size are taken as reported in that table, and D and trimming were inferred from the DNA itself. This sample has about 120,000 clones, with about 79% found just once. Sequencing was performed on peripheral blood. The receptor's source is a man aged 40-50 years with active or convalescent COVID-19. The chain couples TRBV10-3 to TRBJ1-3; a weak D match, TRBD1 (6 bases). The CDR3, as DNA: TGTGCCACCCGGACAGAGGCGAGCTCTGGAAACACCATATATTTT. It encodes CATRTEASSGNTIYF.